This paragraph covers one TCR beta chain sequence. Its specificity is unknown. Germline CDR1 MNHEY, CDR2 SVGAGI. The CDR3 covers 12 residues. This sample was included in a study of T cells expressing NK-cell markers. Study findings and constraints: Also leading the CD3+CD56-NKG2C+ fraction in a few donors were these clonotypes.

TCR beta libraries carry UMIs added by 5'RACE template switching. TCRdb re-called the 5' RACE reads and catalogs CDR3 proteins one per entry, DNA excluded. This sample carries about 390,000 distinct CDR3 sequences, with roughly 10% going to the ten biggest clones. The sequenced sample was blood T cells: a sorted CD56 or NKG2C T cell subset, CD4+ or CD8+ T cells, or bulk PBMC T cells (not recorded which). This receptor was obtained from a woman between 45 and 60 years old in good health. V and J are TRBV6-5 and TRBJ2-7; there is no DNA to check the TCRdb D call of TRBD1. This chain's CDR3 is CASARNIYEQYF.